This T cell receptor beta chain was recorded in a study of OX40 agonist ivuxolimab in advanced cancers. Study context: Treatment received earlier with anti-PD-1, anti-PD-L1 or anti-CTLA-4 agents was allowed, and less than 45% had some. Overall study results and limits: The CD4+ and CD8+ T cells in the blood had expanded clonally by week 6 at 0.1 to 3.0 mg/kg. No antigen was identified for the clonally expanded peripheral T cells.

CDR3 size: 13 residues. Germline V gene lookup returns CDR1 KGHSH and CDR2 LQKENI. V lost 2 bases to trimming and J lost 2 bases, with 6 bases between them. In regard to this clone: Its antigen is not identified.

Samples of blood were obtained at baseline, on cycle 4 day 1, and on cycle 7 day 1. Repertoires were generated with immunoSEQ multiplex PCR, while TCRdb's copy carries only in-frame clones and drops some. The table records 100,000 to 130,000 clones, more than 85% of them present only once. This specimen consisted of CD4+ or CD8+ T cells sorted from blood, obtained in a trial of the OX40 agonist ivuxolimab. The genes are TRBV18 and TRBJ1-2, with D perhaps TRBD1 (5 bases). The sequence derives from an adult with an advanced solid tumor such as melanoma, head and neck, liver or kidney cancer. The CDR3 DNA follows: TGTGCCAGCTCACCATCAGGGAACTATGGCTACACCTTC. Translated, it gives CASSPSGNYGYTF.